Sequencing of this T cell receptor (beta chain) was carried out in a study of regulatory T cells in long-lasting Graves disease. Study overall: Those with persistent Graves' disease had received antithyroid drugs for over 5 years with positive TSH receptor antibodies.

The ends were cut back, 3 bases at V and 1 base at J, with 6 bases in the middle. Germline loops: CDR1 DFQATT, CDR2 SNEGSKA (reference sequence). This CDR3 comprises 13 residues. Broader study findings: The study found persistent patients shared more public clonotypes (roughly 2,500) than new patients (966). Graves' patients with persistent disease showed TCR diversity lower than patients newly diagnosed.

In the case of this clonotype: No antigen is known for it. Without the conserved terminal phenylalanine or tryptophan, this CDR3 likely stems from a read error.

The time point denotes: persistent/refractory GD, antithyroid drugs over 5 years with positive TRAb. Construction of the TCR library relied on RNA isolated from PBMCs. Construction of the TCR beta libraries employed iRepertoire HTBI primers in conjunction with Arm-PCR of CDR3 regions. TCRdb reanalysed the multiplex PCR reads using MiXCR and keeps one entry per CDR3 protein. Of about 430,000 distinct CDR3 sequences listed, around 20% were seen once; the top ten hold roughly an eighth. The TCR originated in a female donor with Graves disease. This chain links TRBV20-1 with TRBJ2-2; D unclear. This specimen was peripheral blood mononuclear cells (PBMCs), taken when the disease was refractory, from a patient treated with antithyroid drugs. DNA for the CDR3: TGCAGTGCTAGTCTGTTGAACACCGGGGAGCTGTTTGTT. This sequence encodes CSASLLNTGELFV.